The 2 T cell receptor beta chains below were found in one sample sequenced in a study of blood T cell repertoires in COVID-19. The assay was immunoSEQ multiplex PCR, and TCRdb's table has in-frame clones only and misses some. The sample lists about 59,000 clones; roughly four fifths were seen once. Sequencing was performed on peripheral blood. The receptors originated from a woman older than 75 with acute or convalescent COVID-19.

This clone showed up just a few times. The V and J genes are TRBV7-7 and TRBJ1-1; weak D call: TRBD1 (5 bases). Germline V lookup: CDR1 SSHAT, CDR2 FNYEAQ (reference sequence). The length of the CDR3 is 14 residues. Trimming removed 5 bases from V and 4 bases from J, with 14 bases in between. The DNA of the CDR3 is TGTGCCAGCAGCCCCACAGGCCCCAGCACTGAAGCTTTCTTT. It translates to CASSPTGPSTEAFF. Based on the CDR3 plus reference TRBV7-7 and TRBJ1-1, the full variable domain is GAGVSQSPRYKVTKRGQDVTLRCDPISSHATLYWYQQALGQGPEFLTYFNYEAQPDKSGLPSDRFSAERPEGSISTLTIQRTEQRDSAMYRCASSPTGPSTEAFFGQGTRLTVV.

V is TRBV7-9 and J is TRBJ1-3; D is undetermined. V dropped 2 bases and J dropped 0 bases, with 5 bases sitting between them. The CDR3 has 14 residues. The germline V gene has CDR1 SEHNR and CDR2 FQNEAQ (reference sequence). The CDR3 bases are TGTGCCAGCAGCTTACCGGGCTCTGGAAACACCATATATTTT. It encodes CASSLPGSGNTIYF.